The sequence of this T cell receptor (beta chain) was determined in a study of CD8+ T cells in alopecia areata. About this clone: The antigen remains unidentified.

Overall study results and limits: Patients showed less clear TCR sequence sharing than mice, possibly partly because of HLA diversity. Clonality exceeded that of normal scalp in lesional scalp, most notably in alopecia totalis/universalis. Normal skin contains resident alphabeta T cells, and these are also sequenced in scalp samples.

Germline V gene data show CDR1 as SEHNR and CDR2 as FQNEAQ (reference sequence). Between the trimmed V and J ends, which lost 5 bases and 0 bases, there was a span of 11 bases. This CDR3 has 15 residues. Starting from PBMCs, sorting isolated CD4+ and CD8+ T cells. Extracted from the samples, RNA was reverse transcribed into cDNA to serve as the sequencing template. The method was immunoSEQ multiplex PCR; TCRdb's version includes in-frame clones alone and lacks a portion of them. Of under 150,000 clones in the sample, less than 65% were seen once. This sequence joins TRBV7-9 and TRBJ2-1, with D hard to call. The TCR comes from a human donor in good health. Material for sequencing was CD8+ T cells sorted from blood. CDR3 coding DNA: TGTGCCAGCAGCCACCCCATAACCTCCTACAATGAGCAGTTCTTC. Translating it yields CASSHPITSYNEQFF.